These T cell receptor beta chains were read from a single sample in a study of cytomegalovirus exposure and HLA in healthy donors. Clones were read by immunoSEQ multiplex PCR, and TCRdb kept only the in-frame ones, dropping some. The sample has 260,000 or so clones; roughly 87% are singletons. Sample: PBMCs. Source of these receptors: a woman aged 25 to 45 in good health and CMV-seronegative. Each CDR3 is given with its conserved first and last residue. A D gene is named only where the DNA matches it firmly. A row's size may be missing; if present it is once, few, many or a size class.

cdr3_nt: TGCGCCAGCAGCCAAGAAGCGCCTAGCGGATACAATGAGCAGTTCTTC
cdr3_aa: CASSQEAPSGYNEQFF
d_call: TRBD2
v_call: TRBV4-3
clone_size: .
j_call: TRBJ2-1

cdr3_nt: TGTGCCAGCAGTTCGGACTCGTTCAATCAGCCCCAGCATTTT
cdr3_aa: CASSSDSFNQPQHF
d_call: .
v_call: TRBV28
clone_size: .
j_call: TRBJ1-5

cdr3_nt: TGCGCCAGCAGCGAAATAGGGTCAGAGACCCAGTACTTC
cdr3_aa: CASSEIGSETQYF
d_call: .
v_call: TRBV5-1
clone_size: .
j_call: TRBJ2-5

cdr3_nt: TGTGCCAGCAGTGACAGGGTAAACACCGGGGAGCTGTTTTTT
cdr3_aa: CASSDRVNTGELFF
d_call: .
v_call: TRBV25-1
clone_size: .
j_call: TRBJ2-2

cdr3_nt: TGTGCCAGTAGTATCCGGGACACTTCCTACGAGCAGTACTTC
cdr3_aa: CASSIRDTSYEQYF
d_call: .
v_call: TRBV19
clone_size: .
j_call: TRBJ2-7

cdr3_nt: TGTGCCAGCAGCTTTGGGACGGGGAGCTCCTACGAGCAGTACTTC
cdr3_aa: CASSFGTGSSYEQYF
d_call: .
v_call: TRBV7-2
clone_size: once
j_call: TRBJ2-7

cdr3_nt: TGTGCCAGCAGCTCATCAGCTAGCGTCACGTTCTTC
cdr3_aa: CASSSSASVTFF
d_call: .
v_call: TRBV13
clone_size: .
j_call: TRBJ2-1

cdr3_nt: TGTGCCAGCAGTTTAATAGGACAGGTCCCCTACGAGCAGTACTTC
cdr3_aa: CASSLIGQVPYEQYF
d_call: TRBD1
v_call: TRBV27
clone_size: .
j_call: TRBJ2-7

cdr3_nt: TGTGCCAGCAGCGCTTCCGGGACACTCCACAATGAGCAGTTCTTC
cdr3_aa: CASSASGTLHNEQFF
d_call: .
v_call: TRBV5-4
clone_size: .
j_call: TRBJ2-1

cdr3_nt: TGTGCCAGCAGCGTAGGGGGGACCCCTACAAGGGAGCAGTACTTC
cdr3_aa: CASSVGGTPTREQYF
d_call: .
v_call: TRBV9
clone_size: .
j_call: TRBJ2-7

cdr3_nt: TGTGCCAGCTCAAACCGGGACAGTGGCAATCAGCCCCAGCATTTT
cdr3_aa: CASSNRDSGNQPQHF
d_call: TRBD1
v_call: TRBV18
clone_size: .
j_call: TRBJ1-5

cdr3_nt: TGTGCCAGCAGCTTGGAATTGGGAGGCAATCAGCCCCAGCATTTT
cdr3_aa: CASSLELGGNQPQHF
d_call: .
v_call: TRBV5-8
clone_size: .
j_call: TRBJ1-5

cdr3_nt: TGTGCCAGCAGTTTCCGGGACAGGGGGCTCGGGGAGCTGTTTTTT
cdr3_aa: CASSFRDRGLGELFF
d_call: TRBD1
v_call: TRBV28
clone_size: once
j_call: TRBJ2-2

cdr3_nt: TGTGCCAGCAGGCAGACTAGCGGGAGGTGGTATGAGCAGTTCTTC
cdr3_aa: CASRQTSGRWYEQFF
d_call: TRBD2
v_call: TRBV5-6
clone_size: .
j_call: TRBJ2-1

cdr3_nt: TGCAGCGTCCTAGGGACGGACAGGGCAAACAATGAGCAGTTCTTC
cdr3_aa: CSVLGTDRANNEQFF
d_call: TRBD1
v_call: TRBV29-1
clone_size: .
j_call: TRBJ2-1

cdr3_nt: TGTGCCAGCAGTGACAGGCGAACCGGGACAGGGTCCTACGAGCAGTACTTC
cdr3_aa: CASSDRRTGTGSYEQYF
d_call: TRBD1
v_call: TRBV25-1
clone_size: .
j_call: TRBJ2-7

cdr3_nt: TGTGCCAGCAGTTTACCAAGTACGACCGGGGAGCTGTTTTTT
cdr3_aa: CASSLPSTTGELFF
d_call: .
v_call: TRBV28
clone_size: .
j_call: TRBJ2-2

cdr3_nt: TGTGCCAGCAGCTTTGCGGCTCACACAGATACGCAGTATTTT
cdr3_aa: CASSFAAHTDTQYF
d_call: .
v_call: TRBV27
clone_size: .
j_call: TRBJ2-3

cdr3_nt: TGTGCCAGTAGTAAGGGGAGCGGGATCGACACCGGGGAGCTGTTTTTT
cdr3_aa: CASSKGSGIDTGELFF
d_call: TRBD2
v_call: TRBV19
clone_size: .
j_call: TRBJ2-2

cdr3_nt: TGTGCCAGCAGCTTAGTAGGACTGAGCTACGAGCAGTACTTC
cdr3_aa: CASSLVGLSYEQYF
d_call: .
v_call: TRBV7-8
clone_size: .
j_call: TRBJ2-7

cdr3_nt: TGCAGCGTTGAACGCGAGGCCGGGGAGCTGTTTTTT
cdr3_aa: CSVEREAGELFF
d_call: .
v_call: TRBV29-1
clone_size: .
j_call: TRBJ2-2

cdr3_nt: TGTGCCAGCAGCGCCAGACCTTGGACAGGGGATTCTAACTATGGCTACACCTTC
cdr3_aa: CASSARPWTGDSNYGYTF
d_call: TRBD1
v_call: TRBV9
clone_size: .
j_call: TRBJ1-2

cdr3_nt: TGTGCCAGCAGCCAAGAAGGTCGAAGCGGGATCACAGATACGCAGTATTTT
cdr3_aa: CASSQEGRSGITDTQYF
d_call: TRBD2
v_call: TRBV4-2
clone_size: once
j_call: TRBJ2-3

cdr3_nt: TGCGCCAGCAGCCAAGAGGGGACCGGGACTGAAGCTTTCTTT
cdr3_aa: CASSQEGTGTEAFF
d_call: .
v_call: TRBV4-1
clone_size: .
j_call: TRBJ1-1

cdr3_nt: TGTGCCAGCAGTTATCAAGGACAGGGGCGTAACTATGGCTACACCTTC
cdr3_aa: CASSYQGQGRNYGYTF
d_call: TRBD1
v_call: TRBV13
clone_size: .
j_call: TRBJ1-2

cdr3_nt: TGTGCCAGCACAGGGACAGAGAACACTGAAGCTTTCTTT
cdr3_aa: CASTGTENTEAFF
d_call: TRBD1
v_call: TRBV6-5
clone_size: .
j_call: TRBJ1-1

cdr3_nt: TGCGCCAGCAGCTTAGGGGCAGATACGCAGTATTTT
cdr3_aa: CASSLGADTQYF
d_call: .
v_call: TRBV5-1
clone_size: .
j_call: TRBJ2-3

cdr3_nt: TGTGCCAGCAGTGAAGAAGGCCGGGGGCCCTACGAGCAGTACTTC
cdr3_aa: CASSEEGRGPYEQYF
d_call: .
v_call: TRBV6-1
clone_size: .
j_call: TRBJ2-7

cdr3_nt: TGTGCCAGCAGTTTAGCGAGTAGTCAGCCCCAGCATTTT
cdr3_aa: CASSLASSQPQHF
d_call: .
v_call: TRBV28
clone_size: .
j_call: TRBJ1-5

cdr3_nt: TGTGCCAGCAGCCCCCAGACAGGGCAAGAGACCCAGTACTTC
cdr3_aa: CASSPQTGQETQYF
d_call: TRBD1
v_call: TRBV9
clone_size: .
j_call: TRBJ2-5

cdr3_nt: TGTGCCAGCAGACGAGGGGTCTATGGCTTCTACGAGCAGTACTTC
cdr3_aa: CASRRGVYGFYEQYF
d_call: .
v_call: TRBV27
clone_size: .
j_call: TRBJ2-7

cdr3_nt: TGTGCCAGCTTCCCCTCCGGACCCCGGGACTTAGAAGGCCCCGATACGCAGTATTTT
cdr3_aa: CASFPSGPRDLEGPDTQYF
d_call: .
v_call: TRBV28
clone_size: .
j_call: TRBJ2-3

cdr3_nt: TGTGCCAGCAGCTTAGAGCGCAGGGAAAGGACCTCTGGGGCCAACGTCCTGACTTTC
cdr3_aa: CASSLERRERTSGANVLTF
d_call: .
v_call: TRBV13
clone_size: .
j_call: TRBJ2-6

cdr3_nt: TGTGCCAGCAGTTATGCGGATACGCAGTATTTT
cdr3_aa: CASSYADTQYF
d_call: .
v_call: TRBV6-6
clone_size: .
j_call: TRBJ2-3

cdr3_nt: TGTGCCAGCAGTGGAACCGGGTCCGTCTCCCGTCAGCCCCAGCATTTT
cdr3_aa: CASSGTGSVSRQPQHF
d_call: .
v_call: TRBV28
clone_size: .
j_call: TRBJ1-5

cdr3_nt: TGTGCCAGCAGCTTAGCTGGGACAGGCTACGAGCAGTACTTC
cdr3_aa: CASSLAGTGYEQYF
d_call: TRBD1
v_call: TRBV7-2
clone_size: .
j_call: TRBJ2-7

cdr3_nt: TGTGCCAGCAGGGGCGGGACTAGCGGGAGTGGTGAGCAGTTCTTC
cdr3_aa: CASRGGTSGSGEQFF
d_call: TRBD2
v_call: TRBV2
clone_size: .
j_call: TRBJ2-1

cdr3_nt: TGTGCCAGCAGCTTAAACAGGTTCTCCTACGAGCAGTACTTC
cdr3_aa: CASSLNRFSYEQYF
d_call: .
v_call: TRBV7-8
clone_size: once
j_call: TRBJ2-7

cdr3_nt: TGCGCCAGCACGGTGGCGGGAGTGCCCGGAGAGACCCAGTACTTC
cdr3_aa: CASTVAGVPGETQYF
d_call: TRBD2
v_call: TRBV5-1
clone_size: .
j_call: TRBJ2-5

cdr3_nt: TGTGCCAGCAGAGCGGCCGGGAACACTGAAGCTTTCTTT
cdr3_aa: CASRAAGNTEAFF
d_call: .
v_call: TRBV27
clone_size: .
j_call: TRBJ1-1

cdr3_nt: TGTGCCAGCGGCTTGGGGTTCGGTGACTATGGCTACACCTTC
cdr3_aa: CASGLGFGDYGYTF
d_call: .
v_call: TRBV27
clone_size: .
j_call: TRBJ1-2

cdr3_nt: TGTGCCAGCCGGGACCCCAGGGAGCAGTTCTTC
cdr3_aa: CASRDPREQFF
d_call: .
v_call: TRBV27
clone_size: .
j_call: TRBJ2-1

cdr3_nt: TGCGCCAGCAGCCAGGGGCTAGCGGGAGGGTTGGGAATAGCAGATACGCAGTATTTT
cdr3_aa: CASSQGLAGGLGIADTQYF
d_call: TRBD2
v_call: TRBV4-3
clone_size: .
j_call: TRBJ2-3

cdr3_nt: TGTGCCAGCAGCCTAGCGGACTACAATGAGCAGTTCTTC
cdr3_aa: CASSLADYNEQFF
d_call: TRBD2
v_call: TRBV11-3
clone_size: .
j_call: TRBJ2-1

cdr3_nt: TGTGCCAGCAGTTTATACCCTGGGACTAGCGGGAGATCCGCAGATACGCAGTATTTT
cdr3_aa: CASSLYPGTSGRSADTQYF
d_call: TRBD2
v_call: TRBV28
clone_size: .
j_call: TRBJ2-3

cdr3_nt: TGTGCCAGCAGCTCCATATTGCACCCCTACGAGCAGTACTTC
cdr3_aa: CASSSILHPYEQYF
d_call: .
v_call: TRBV7-8
clone_size: .
j_call: TRBJ2-7